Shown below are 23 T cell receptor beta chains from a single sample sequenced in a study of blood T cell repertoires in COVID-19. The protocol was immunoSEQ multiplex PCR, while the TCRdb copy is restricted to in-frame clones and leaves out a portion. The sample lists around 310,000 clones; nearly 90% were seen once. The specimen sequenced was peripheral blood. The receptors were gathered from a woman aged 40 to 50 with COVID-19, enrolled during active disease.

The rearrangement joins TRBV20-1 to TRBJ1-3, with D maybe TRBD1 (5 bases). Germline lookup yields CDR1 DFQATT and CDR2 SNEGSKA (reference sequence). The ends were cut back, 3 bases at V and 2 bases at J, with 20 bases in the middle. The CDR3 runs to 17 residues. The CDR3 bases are TGCAGTGCTAGTCCTTTTGCTATGGGGGGAACTGGAAACACCATATATTTT. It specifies CSASPFAMGGTGNTIYF.

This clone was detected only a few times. CDR3 residues: CASSPGRGKDGNQPQHF. CDR3 sequence (DNA): TGTGCCAGCAGCCCTGGGCGGGGGAAAGATGGCAATCAGCCCCAGCATTTT. This chain links TRBV27 with TRBJ1-5; possibly TRBD1 for D (5 bases). CDR3 length equals 17 residues. Trimming left V 6 bases short and J 2 bases short, with 20 bases between. The germline CDR1 and CDR2 sequences are MNHEY and SMNVEV (reference sequence).

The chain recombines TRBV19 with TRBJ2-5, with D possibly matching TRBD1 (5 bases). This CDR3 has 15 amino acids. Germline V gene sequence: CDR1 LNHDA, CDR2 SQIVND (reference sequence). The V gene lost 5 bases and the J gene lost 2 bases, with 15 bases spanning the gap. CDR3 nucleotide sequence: TGTGCCAGTAGTCTCGACAGCGCCTATCAAGAGACCCAGTACTTC. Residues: CASSLDSAYQETQYF. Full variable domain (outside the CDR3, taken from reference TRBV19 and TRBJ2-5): DGGITQSPKYLFRKEGQNVTLSCEQNLNHDAMYWYRQDPGQGLRLIYYSQIVNDFQKGDIAEGYSVSREKKESFPLTVTSAQKNPTAFYLCASSLDSAYQETQYFGPGTRLLVL.

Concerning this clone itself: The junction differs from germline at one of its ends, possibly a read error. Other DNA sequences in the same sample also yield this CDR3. The CDR3 sequence is CASSQELLADQHF. The CDR3 region has the DNA TGCGCCAGCAGCCAAGAGCTTCTGGCTGACCAGCATTTT. V gene TRBV3-1 (or the pseudogene TRBV3-2) combines with J gene TRBJ1-5; D ambiguous. Germline V CDR1 and CDR2: LGHDT, YNNKEL (reference sequence). The CDR3 is 13 residues long.

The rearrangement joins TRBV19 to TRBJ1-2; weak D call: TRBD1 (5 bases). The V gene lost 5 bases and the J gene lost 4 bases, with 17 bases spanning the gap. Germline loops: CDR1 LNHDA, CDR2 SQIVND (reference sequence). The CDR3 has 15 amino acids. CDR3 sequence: CASSFRGGTSYGYTF. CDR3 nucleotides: TGTGCCAGTAGTTTCCGGGGAGGGACCTCCTATGGCTACACCTTC.

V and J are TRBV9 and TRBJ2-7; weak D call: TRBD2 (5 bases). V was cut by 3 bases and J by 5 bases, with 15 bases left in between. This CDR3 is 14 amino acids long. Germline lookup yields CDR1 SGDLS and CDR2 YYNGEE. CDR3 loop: CASSARLSGNEQYF. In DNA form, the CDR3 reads TGTGCCAGCAGCGCCCGACTATCAGGTAACGAGCAGTACTTC.

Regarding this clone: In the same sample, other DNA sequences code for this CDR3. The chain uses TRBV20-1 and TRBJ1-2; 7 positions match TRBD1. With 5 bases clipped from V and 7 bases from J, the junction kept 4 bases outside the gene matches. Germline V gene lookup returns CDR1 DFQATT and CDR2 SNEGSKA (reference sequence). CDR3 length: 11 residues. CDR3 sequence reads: CSASNRGGYTF. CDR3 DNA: TGCAGTGCTTCTAACAGGGGTGGCTACACCTTC.

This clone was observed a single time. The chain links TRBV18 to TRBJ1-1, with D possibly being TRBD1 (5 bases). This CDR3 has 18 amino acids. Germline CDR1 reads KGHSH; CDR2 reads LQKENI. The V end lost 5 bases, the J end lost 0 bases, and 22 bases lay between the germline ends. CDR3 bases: TGTGCCAGCTCAAATGGGGCCCCTAGTGGGCTCCTGAACACTGAAGCTTTCTTT. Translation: CASSNGAPSGLLNTEAFF.

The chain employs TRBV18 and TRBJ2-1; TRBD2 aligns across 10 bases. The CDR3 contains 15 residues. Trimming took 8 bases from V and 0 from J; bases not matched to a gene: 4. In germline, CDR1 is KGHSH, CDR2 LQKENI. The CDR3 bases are TGTGCCAGCATATCTAGCGGGAGCTCCTACAATGAGCAGTTCTTC. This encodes CASISSGSSYNEQFF.

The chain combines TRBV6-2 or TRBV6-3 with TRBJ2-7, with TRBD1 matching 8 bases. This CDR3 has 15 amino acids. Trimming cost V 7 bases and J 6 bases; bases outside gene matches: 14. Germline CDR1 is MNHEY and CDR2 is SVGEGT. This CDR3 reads CASTPFRGRAREQYF. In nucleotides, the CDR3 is TGTGCCAGCACCCCATTCAGGGGGCGAGCGCGCGAGCAGTACTTC.

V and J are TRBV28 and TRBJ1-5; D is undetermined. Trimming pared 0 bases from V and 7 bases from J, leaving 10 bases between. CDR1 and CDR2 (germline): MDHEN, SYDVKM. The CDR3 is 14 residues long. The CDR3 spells CASSLWQVGQPQHF. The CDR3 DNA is TGTGCCAGCAGTTTATGGCAGGTTGGGCAGCCCCAGCATTTT. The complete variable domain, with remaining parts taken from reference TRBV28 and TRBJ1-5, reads DVKVTQSSRYLVKRTGEKVFLECVQDMDHENMFWYRQDPGLGLRLIYFSYDVKMKEKGDIPEGYSVSREKKERFSLILESASTNQTSMYLCASSLWQVGQPQHFGDGTRLSIL.

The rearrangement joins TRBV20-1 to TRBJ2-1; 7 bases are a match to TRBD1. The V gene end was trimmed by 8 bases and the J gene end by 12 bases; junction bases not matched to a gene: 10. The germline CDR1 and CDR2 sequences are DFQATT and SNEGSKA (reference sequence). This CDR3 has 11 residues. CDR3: CSSTTGSLQFF. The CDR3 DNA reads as TGCAGTTCCACGACAGGGTCCTTGCAGTTCTTC.

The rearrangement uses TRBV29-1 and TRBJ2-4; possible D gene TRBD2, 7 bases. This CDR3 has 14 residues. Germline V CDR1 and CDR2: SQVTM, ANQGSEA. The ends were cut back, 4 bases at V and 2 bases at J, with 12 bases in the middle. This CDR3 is CSVGGGGTKNIQYF. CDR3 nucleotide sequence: TGCAGCGTTGGAGGGGGGGGGACCAAAAACATTCAGTACTTC. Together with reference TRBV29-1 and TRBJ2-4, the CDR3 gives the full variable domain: SAVISQKPSRDICQRGTSLTIQCQVDSQVTMMFWYRQQPGQSLTLIATANQGSEATYESGFVIDKFPISRPNLTFSTLTVSNMSPEDSSIYLCSVGGGGTKNIQYFGAGTRLSVL.

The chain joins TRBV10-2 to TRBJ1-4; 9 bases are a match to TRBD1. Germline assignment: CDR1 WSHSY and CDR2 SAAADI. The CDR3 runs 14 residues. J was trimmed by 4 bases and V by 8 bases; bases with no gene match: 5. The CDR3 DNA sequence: TGCGCCAGCGCTGGGACAGGGAGTAATGAAAAACTGTTTTTT. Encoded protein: CASAGTGSNEKLFF.

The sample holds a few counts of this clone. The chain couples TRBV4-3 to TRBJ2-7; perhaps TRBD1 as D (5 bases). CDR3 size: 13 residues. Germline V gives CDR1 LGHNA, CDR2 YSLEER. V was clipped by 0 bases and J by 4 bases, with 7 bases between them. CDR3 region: CASSQDRQYEQYF. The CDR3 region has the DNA TGCGCCAGCAGCCAAGATCGACAGTACGAGCAGTACTTC.

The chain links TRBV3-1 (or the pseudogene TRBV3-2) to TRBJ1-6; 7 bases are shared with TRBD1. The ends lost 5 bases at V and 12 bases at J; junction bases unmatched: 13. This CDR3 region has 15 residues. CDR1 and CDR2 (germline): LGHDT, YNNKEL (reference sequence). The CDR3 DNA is TGTGCCAGCAGCTCACAGGGGCCCTTGGGGGAACCCCTCCACTTT. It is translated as CASSSQGPLGEPLHF.

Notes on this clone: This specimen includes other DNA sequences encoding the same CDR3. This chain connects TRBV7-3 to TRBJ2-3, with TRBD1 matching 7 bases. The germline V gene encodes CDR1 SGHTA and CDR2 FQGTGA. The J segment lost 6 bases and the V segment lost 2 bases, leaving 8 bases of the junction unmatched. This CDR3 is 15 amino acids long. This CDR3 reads CASSLGAGGGDTQYF. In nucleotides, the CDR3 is TGTGCCAGCAGCTTAGGGGCAGGGGGTGGGGATACGCAGTATTTT.

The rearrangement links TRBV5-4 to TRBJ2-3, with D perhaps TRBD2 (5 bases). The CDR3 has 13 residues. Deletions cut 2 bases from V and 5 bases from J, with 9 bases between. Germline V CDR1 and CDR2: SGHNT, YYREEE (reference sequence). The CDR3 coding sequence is TGTGCCAGCAGCTTAGGAGCGGTAGATACGCAGTATTTT. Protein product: CASSLGAVDTQYF.

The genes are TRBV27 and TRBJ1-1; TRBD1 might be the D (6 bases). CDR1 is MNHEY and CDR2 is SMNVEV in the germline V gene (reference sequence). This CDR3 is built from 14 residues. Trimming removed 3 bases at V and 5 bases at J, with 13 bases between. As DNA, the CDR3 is TGTGCCAGCAGTTTTTACAGGGCTGATACTGAAGCTTTCTTT. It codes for CASSFYRADTEAFF.

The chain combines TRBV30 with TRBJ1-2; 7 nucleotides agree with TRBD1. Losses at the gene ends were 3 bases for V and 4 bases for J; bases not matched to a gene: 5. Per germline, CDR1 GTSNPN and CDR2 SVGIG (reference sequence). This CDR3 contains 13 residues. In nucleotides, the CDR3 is TGTGCCTGGAGCCCGGGACAGCCCTATGGCTACACCTTC. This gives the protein CAWSPGQPYGYTF.

The CDR3 nucleotides read TGTGCCAGCATGAGGGCTGGGGAGCAGTACTTC. This translates into CASMRAGEQYF. The chain is built from TRBV12-3 or TRBV12-4 and TRBJ2-7, with D maybe TRBD2 (5 bases). Trimming stripped 7 bases from V and 7 bases from J, with 11 bases between. The CDR3 has 11 residues.

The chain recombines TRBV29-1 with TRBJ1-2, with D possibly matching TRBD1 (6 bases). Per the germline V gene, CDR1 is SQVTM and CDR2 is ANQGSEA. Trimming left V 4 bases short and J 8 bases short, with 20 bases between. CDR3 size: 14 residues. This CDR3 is CSVVVVGGGRGYTF. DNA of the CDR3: TGCAGCGTTGTAGTGGTGGGCGGGGGGCGCGGCTACACCTTC.

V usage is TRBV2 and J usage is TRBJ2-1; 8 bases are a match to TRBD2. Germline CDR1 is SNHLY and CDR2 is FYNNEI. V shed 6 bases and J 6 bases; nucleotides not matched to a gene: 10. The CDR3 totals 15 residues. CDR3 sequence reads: CASSELTSVGNEQFF. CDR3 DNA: TGTGCCAGCAGCGAGCTGACTAGCGTAGGCAATGAGCAGTTCTTC.